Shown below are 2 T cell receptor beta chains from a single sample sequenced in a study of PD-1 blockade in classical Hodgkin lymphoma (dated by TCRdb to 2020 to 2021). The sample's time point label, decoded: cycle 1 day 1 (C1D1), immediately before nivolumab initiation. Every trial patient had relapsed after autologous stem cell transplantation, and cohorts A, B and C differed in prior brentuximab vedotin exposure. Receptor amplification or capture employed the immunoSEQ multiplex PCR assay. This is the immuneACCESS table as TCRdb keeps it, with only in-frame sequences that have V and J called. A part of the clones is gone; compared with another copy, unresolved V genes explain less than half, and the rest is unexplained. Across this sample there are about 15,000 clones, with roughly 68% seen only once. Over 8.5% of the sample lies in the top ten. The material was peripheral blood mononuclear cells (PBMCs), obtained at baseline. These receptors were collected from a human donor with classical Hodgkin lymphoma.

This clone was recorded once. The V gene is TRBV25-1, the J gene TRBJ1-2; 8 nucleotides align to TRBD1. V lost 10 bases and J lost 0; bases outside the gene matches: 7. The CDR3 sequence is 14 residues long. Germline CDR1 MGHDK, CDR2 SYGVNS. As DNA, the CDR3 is TGTGCCACCTCAACGACAGGGGCTAACTATGGCTACACCTTC. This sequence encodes CATSTTGANYGYTF.

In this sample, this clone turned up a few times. The CDR3 sequence: CASSYSWEQFF. The CDR3 region has the DNA TGTGCCAGCAGTTACTCTTGGGAGCAGTTCTTC. The genes are TRBV6-6 and TRBJ2-1, with no clear D. The CDR3 runs 11 residues. The V and J ends lost 0 bases and 10 bases respectively, with 4 bases between them. CDR1 MNHNY and CDR2 SVGAGI come from the germline V gene (reference sequence).